One and the same sample provided the 23 T cell receptor beta chains below, sequenced in a study of blood T cell repertoires in COVID-19. Sequenced by immunoSEQ multiplex PCR; TCRdb stores in-frame clones only, minus some. This table holds more than 300,000 clones, about nine tenths found once. The sequencing sample was made of PBMCs or T cells enriched from blood (not recorded which). The receptors were sampled from a woman aged 40 to 49 who had been exposed to COVID-19.

The chain links TRBV11-3 to TRBJ1-1, with 7 nucleotides matching TRBD1. From germline, CDR1 is SGHNT and CDR2 YENEEA. V shed 5 bases and J 2 bases; nucleotides not matched to a gene: 23. The CDR3 consists of 20 residues. CDR3 protein: CASSPSSFPGQPSQNTEAFF. The CDR3 coding sequence is TGTGCCAGCAGCCCCAGCAGTTTTCCGGGACAGCCAAGCCAAAACACTGAAGCTTTCTTT.

This clone appeared a few times. The chain links TRBV5-1 to TRBJ1-4; 8 bases map to TRBD1. Germline V gene sequence: CDR1 SGHRS, CDR2 YFSETQ. The CDR3 is 15 amino acids. With 3 bases clipped from V and 8 bases from J, the junction kept 9 bases outside the gene matches. DNA of the CDR3: TGCGCCAGCAGCTCAGGACAGGGAGGGAAGGAAAAACTGTTTTTT. Translation gives CASSSGQGGKEKLFF. Looking up the rest from reference TRBV5-1 and TRBJ1-4 gives the full variable domain: KAGVTQTPRYLIKTRGQQVTLSCSPISGHRSVSWYQQTPGQGLQFLFEYFSETQRNKGNFPGRFSGRQFSNSRSEMNVSTLELGDSALYLCASSSGQGGKEKLFFGSGTQLSVL.

This clone occurred once. V usage is TRBV5-1 and J usage is TRBJ2-1; TRBD1 matches 9 bases. CDR1 and CDR2 from the germline V gene are SGHRS and YFSETQ. Trimming cost V 2 bases and J 7 bases; bases outside gene matches: 4. CDR3 size: 14 residues. The CDR3 DNA follows: TGCGCCAGCAGCTTACGGACAGGGGTGAATGAGCAGTTCTTC. Translating gives CASSLRTGVNEQFF.

The chain recombines TRBV3-1 (or the pseudogene TRBV3-2) with TRBJ1-2, with D unresolved. Germline lookup yields CDR1 LGHDT and CDR2 YNNKEL (reference sequence). Trimming took 2 bases from V and 4 from J, leaving 8 bases between them. The CDR3 contains 13 residues. DNA for the CDR3: TGTGCCAGCAGCCAAACAGAAATCTATGGCTACACCTTC. Translated, it gives CASSQTEIYGYTF.

CDR3 sequence reads: CASSLVGGAVVDTQYF. CDR3 in DNA: TGTGCCAGCAGCTTGGTCGGGGGGGCGGTTGTGGATACGCAGTATTTT. The chain has TRBV5-6 and TRBJ2-3; 8 positions agree with TRBD2. The CDR3 consists of 16 residues. Per the germline V gene, CDR1 is SGHDT and CDR2 is YYEEEE. V lost 0 bases, J lost 6 bases, and 9 bases stayed unmatched. The entire variable domain, with the rest obtained from reference TRBV5-6 and TRBJ2-3, is as follows: DAGVTQSPTHLIKTRGQQVTLRCSPKSGHDTVSWYQQALGQGPQFIFQYYEEEERQRGNFPDRFSGHQFPNYSSELNVNALLLGDSALYLCASSLVGGAVVDTQYFGPGTRLTVL.

The J gene is TRBJ2-7, the V gene TRBV30; 9 bases map to TRBD1. Germline assignment: CDR1 GTSNPN and CDR2 SVGIG (reference sequence). V was clipped by 3 bases and J by 1 base; unmatched bases: 7. This CDR3 comprises 15 residues. CDR3 sequence: CAWRYRDRVSYEQYF. The CDR3 nucleotides are TGTGCCTGGAGGTACCGGGACAGGGTGTCCTACGAGCAGTACTTC.

The chain joins TRBV14 to TRBJ1-2; D possibly corresponds to TRBD1 (5 bases). V gave up 0 bases and J gave up 4 bases, with 15 bases separating them. From germline, CDR1 is SGHDN and CDR2 FVKESK. This CDR3 is built from 16 residues. The CDR3 bases are TGTGCCAGCAGCCAAGAGTACGCCGGGACTTCCTATGGCTACACCTTC. It specifies CASSQEYAGTSYGYTF.

The gene calls are TRBV27 and TRBJ2-1; D might be TRBD2 (6 bases). Trimming left V 4 bases short and J 8 bases short, with 15 bases between. The germline V gene encodes CDR1 MNHEY and CDR2 SMNVEV (reference sequence). This CDR3 has 14 amino acids. DNA of the CDR3: TGTGCCAGCAGTTACCGGGACTCCAGCTATGAGCAGTTCTTC. Translated, it gives CASSYRDSSYEQFF.

This chain joins TRBV6-5 and TRBJ1-5; maybe TRBD1 (5 bases). Germline V gene data show CDR1 as MNHEY and CDR2 as SVGAGI. The CDR3 contains 16 residues. Trimming removed 4 bases at V and 0 bases at J, with 13 bases between. The CDR3 region has the DNA TGTGCCAGCAGTTTCTCGGGGGGGTTTAGCAATCAGCCCCAGCATTTT. Translation: CASSFSGGFSNQPQHF.

The DNA of the CDR3 is TGTGCCTGGAGTAAAGGACAGGGGGTAAATTCTGGGGCCAACGTCCTGACTTTC. Its protein is CAWSKGQGVNSGANVLTF. The chain has TRBV30 and TRBJ2-6; the match to TRBD1 covers 10 bases. Germline V gene sequence: CDR1 GTSNPN, CDR2 SVGIG (reference sequence). The J segment lost 1 base and the V segment lost 2 bases, leaving 8 bases of the junction unmatched. The CDR3 contains 18 residues.

This clone was detected once. This chain uses TRBV18 with TRBJ2-7, with 16 bases aligning to TRBD2. J gave up 3 bases and V 0 bases, and 2 bases lay outside the gene matches. The CDR3 loop spans 17 amino acids. CDR1 is KGHSH and CDR2 is LQKENI in the germline V gene. The CDR3 DNA is TGTGCCAGCTCACCACCGGGGACTAGCGGGGGGGTCTACGAGCAGTACTTC. Its protein product is CASSPPGTSGGVYEQYF.

The chain couples TRBV10-3 to TRBJ1-3; D ambiguous. This CDR3 has 15 amino acids. Germline CDR1 is ENHRY and CDR2 is SYGVKD. V was shortened by 3 bases and J by 0 bases, with 9 bases between the two germline ends. CDR3 region: CAISDGRSSGNTIYF. The CDR3 DNA reads as TGTGCCATCAGTGATGGGAGATCCTCTGGAAACACCATATATTTT.

V is TRBV6-5 and J is TRBJ1-3; 8 bases align to TRBD1. V lost 5 bases and J lost 4; bases outside the gene matches: 4. The germline CDR1 and CDR2 sequences are MNHEY and SVGAGI. CDR3 length equals 14 residues. The DNA of the CDR3 is TGTGCCAGCAGTAGCCGACAGGGGGGAAACACCATATATTTT. Translation gives CASSSRQGGNTIYF.

The chain employs TRBV5-1 and TRBJ2-2, with 10 nucleotides matching TRBD1. V shed 0 bases and J 6 bases; nucleotides not matched to a gene: 5. This CDR3 has 16 amino acids. Germline V CDR1 and CDR2: SGHRS, YFSETQ. CDR3 DNA sequence: TGCGCCAGCAGCTTGGTAGGGACAGGGGACCCCGGGGAGCTGTTTTTT. This sequence encodes CASSLVGTGDPGELFF. Filled out from reference TRBV5-1 and TRBJ2-2, the complete variable domain reads KAGVTQTPRYLIKTRGQQVTLSCSPISGHRSVSWYQQTPGQGLQFLFEYFSETQRNKGNFPGRFSGRQFSNSRSEMNVSTLELGDSALYLCASSLVGTGDPGELFFGEGSRLTVL.

The chain combines TRBV28 with TRBJ2-7, with D perhaps TRBD1 (6 bases). V was cut by 7 bases and J by 2 bases, with 15 bases left in between. Germline assignment: CDR1 MDHEN and CDR2 SYDVKM. This CDR3 is built from 14 residues. The CDR3 bases are TGTGCCAGCAACCTGAGACAGGCTCCCTACGAGCAGTACTTC. This gives the protein CASNLRQAPYEQYF.

The chain employs TRBV10-1 and TRBJ1-1; D is uncertain. The CDR3 runs 13 residues. Trimming pared 3 bases from V and 7 bases from J, leaving 12 bases between. CDR1 and CDR2 from the germline V gene are WNHNN and SYGVQD (reference sequence). CDR3 loop: CASSDPPQNEAFF. CDR3 DNA: TGCGCCAGCAGTGATCCACCACAGAATGAAGCTTTCTTT.

This chain connects TRBV5-4 to TRBJ1-4; 9 bases are shared with TRBD1. This CDR3 comprises 14 residues. Germline CDR1 is SGHNT and CDR2 is YYREEE (reference sequence). The ends lost 4 bases at V and 7 bases at J; junction bases unmatched: 5. CDR3 region: CASSRTGAGEKLFF. The CDR3 DNA follows: TGTGCCAGCAGCCGGACAGGGGCTGGTGAAAAACTGTTTTTT.

A single count supports this clone. V gene TRBV11-1 combines with J gene TRBJ2-1; D gene unclear. There are 12 residues in the CDR3. CDR1 and CDR2 (germline): SGHAT, FQDESV (reference sequence). V shed 5 bases and J shed 7 bases, with 9 bases lying between them. CDR3 DNA sequence: TGTGCCAGCAGCAAGGAGAGGAATGAGCAGTTCTTC. Translation: CASSKERNEQFF.

The chain recombines TRBV5-3 with TRBJ1-1, with D hard to call. TRBV5-3 is flagged as an ORF with uncertain function. CDR3 length: 14 amino acids. The V gene lost 1 base and the J gene lost 1 base, with 8 bases spanning the gap. The CDR3 protein is CARSLLAENTEAFF. Here the CDR3 DNA reads TGTGCCAGAAGCTTGCTGGCGGAGAACACTGAAGCTTTCTTT.

The rearrangement joins TRBV7-9 to TRBJ2-5; no definite D call. Germline V gene sequence: CDR1 SEHNR, CDR2 FQNEAQ (reference sequence). The V end was cut by 4 bases, the J end by 5 bases, with 11 bases between. This CDR3 contains 13 residues. CDR3 in DNA: TGTGCCAGCAGCTCTAGTGTACTCGAGACCCAGTACTTC. The encoded protein is CASSSSVLETQYF.

V gene TRBV6-5 combines with J gene TRBJ2-1; D might be TRBD1 (6 bases). The germline V and J ends were trimmed by 0 bases and 9 bases, with 18 bases remaining between them. Per germline, CDR1 MNHEY and CDR2 SVGAGI. The CDR3 runs to 16 residues. This CDR3 reads CASSYSPSQGIGEQFF. CDR3 nucleotides: TGTGCCAGCAGTTACTCTCCTTCGCAGGGGATTGGTGAGCAGTTCTTC.

The CDR3 reads CASSSSGRARETQYF. Written as DNA, the CDR3 is TGTGCCAGCAGTAGTAGCGGGAGGGCCCGAGAGACCCAGTACTTC. The V and J genes are TRBV7-2 and TRBJ2-5; 11 nucleotides align to TRBD2. Germline-derived CDR1 and CDR2 are SGHTA and FQGNSA. This CDR3 is built from 15 residues. J gave up 4 bases and V 6 bases, and 7 bases lay outside the gene matches.

The chain employs TRBV25-1 and TRBJ1-3; D is undetermined. The CDR3 is made up of 13 amino acids. Per germline, CDR1 MGHDK and CDR2 SYGVNS. V shed 0 bases and J shed 8 bases, with 8 bases lying between them. CDR3 bases: TGTGCCAGCAGTGAATATGAGAAAGACACCATATATTTT. It translates to CASSEYEKDTIYF.